The 10 T cell receptor beta chains listed next were all sequenced from one sample in a study of blood T cell repertoires in COVID-19. The protocol was immunoSEQ multiplex PCR, while the TCRdb copy is restricted to in-frame clones and leaves out a portion. This table holds more than 200,000 clones, roughly 90% found once. Sequenced sample: peripheral blood. The receptors derive from a woman aged 45-60 years with acute or convalescent COVID-19.

The genes are TRBV11-2 and TRBJ1-5, with D maybe TRBD1 (6 bases). CDR3 length: 15 amino acids. CDR1 is SGHAT and CDR2 is FQNNGV in the germline V gene. Trimming removed 5 bases at V and 6 bases at J, with 17 bases between. The CDR3 reads CASSPETGQGQPQHF. CDR3 DNA: TGTGCCAGCAGCCCAGAGACAGGACAAGGTCAGCCCCAGCATTTT.

This clone was counted a single time. This rearrangement joins TRBV3-1 (or the pseudogene TRBV3-2) to TRBJ1-5; tentative D call: TRBD1 (6 bases). Trimming took 9 bases from V and 7 from J, leaving 10 bases between them. CDR1 is LGHDT, CDR2 YNNKEL, per germline (reference sequence). The CDR3 spans 11 residues. CDR3 DNA sequence: TGTGCCAGACAGGGTCGCCAGCCCCAGCATTTT. Its protein product is CARQGRQPQHF.

The table lists this clone with a few counts. The chain links TRBV30 to TRBJ1-3; TRBD1 matches 7 bases. Losses at the gene ends were 2 bases for V and 0 bases for J; bases not matched to a gene: 4. This CDR3 is built from 15 residues. Germline loops: CDR1 GTSNPN, CDR2 SVGIG (reference sequence). The DNA of the CDR3 is TGTGCCTGGAGTCCGTGGACAGGCTCTGGAAACACCATATATTTT. It is translated as CAWSPWTGSGNTIYF.

The gene calls are TRBV7-9 and TRBJ1-1; the D gene is possibly TRBD1 (5 bases). The V gene lost 2 bases and the J gene lost 5 bases, with 12 bases spanning the gap. The CDR3 sequence is 14 residues long. In germline, CDR1 is SEHNR, CDR2 FQNEAQ (reference sequence). The CDR3 DNA is TGTGCCAGCAGCTTATACGTCGGGGGGACTGAAGCTTTCTTT. Translated, it gives CASSLYVGGTEAFF.

This clone was detected once. This rearrangement joins TRBV7-9 to TRBJ2-7, with unresolved D. Germline V lookup: CDR1 SEHNR, CDR2 FQNEAQ (reference sequence). The V gene lost 6 bases and the J gene lost 1 base, with 10 bases spanning the gap. This CDR3 has 13 residues. CDR3 loop: CASSLPSSYEQYF. CDR3 DNA sequence: TGTGCCAGCAGTCTTCCTTCTTCCTACGAGCAGTACTTC.

The chain employs TRBV5-4 and TRBJ1-2, with D hard to call. Per the germline V gene, CDR1 is SGHNT and CDR2 is YYREEE (reference sequence). Trimming pared 3 bases from V and 1 base from J, leaving 7 bases between. The CDR3 runs to 13 residues. Here the CDR3 reads CASSWPSNYGYTF. The CDR3 bases are TGTGCCAGCAGCTGGCCCAGTAACTATGGCTACACCTTC.

The chain is built from TRBV9 and TRBJ2-3, with D maybe TRBD1 (6 bases). CDR1 is SGDLS, CDR2 YYNGEE, per germline. The CDR3 sequence is 15 residues long. V lost 3 bases to trimming and J lost 0 bases, with 11 bases between them. CDR3 amino acids: CASSGGLPSTDTQYF. The CDR3 DNA reads TGTGCCAGCAGCGGGGGGCTCCCTAGCACAGATACGCAGTATTTT.

The chain uses TRBV9 and TRBJ2-1; 16 bases are a match to TRBD2. There are 18 residues in the CDR3. Germline V gene data show CDR1 as SGDLS and CDR2 as YYNGEE. The V and J ends lost 0 bases and 8 bases, in that order; junction bases with no gene match: 8. CDR3 residues: CASSVVSGTSGGAHEQFF. CDR3 DNA sequence: TGTGCCAGCAGCGTAGTTTCGGGGACTAGCGGGGGGGCCCATGAGCAGTTCTTC.

The V call is TRBV11-3, the J call TRBJ1-1; the match to TRBD1 covers 8 bases. CDR1 is SGHNT and CDR2 is YENEEA in the germline V gene. The CDR3 is made up of 17 amino acids. V was clipped by 3 bases and J by 4 bases; unmatched bases: 13. The CDR3 sequence: CASSFADRVSRGTEAFF. In DNA, the CDR3 is TGTGCCAGCAGCTTCGCGGACAGGGTTTCGAGAGGCACTGAAGCTTTCTTT.

V gene TRBV13 combines with J gene TRBJ1-1; 7 nucleotides line up with TRBD1. The CDR3 runs to 13 residues. Germline lookup yields CDR1 PRHDT and CDR2 FYEKMQ (reference sequence). Trimming took 5 bases from V and 11 from J; bases not matched to a gene: 11. In nucleotides, the CDR3 is TGTGCCAGCAGCCAGGGGACAGAACCATTCGCTTTCTTT. Translating it yields CASSQGTEPFAFF.